A selection of T cell receptor beta chains follows, all from one sample in a study of human T cells and chemical hapten exposure. TCRdb ran MiXCR on the RACE reads and lists one entry per CDR3 protein. The sample carries around 380,000 distinct CDR3 sequences, 4% to 5.5% recorded once. Sequenced material: whole blood, taken in connection with sensitization to the hapten diphenylcyclopropenone (DPC). Receptor source: a woman aged 50 to 60 with alopecia areata. Some clones in this sample may be carry-over from other donors' samples. Both conserved end residues are trimmed from each CDR3. D genes are given only for firm matches. Clone size appears in some rows only: once, few, many, or a class for an expanded clone.

many,-,TRBV20-1,TRBJ1-1,11,SADDRMNTEAF
-,-,TRBV3-1,TRBJ2-5,15,ASSQDHRGRERETQY
-,-,TRBV30,TRBJ1-6,13,AWRRGGRYNSPLH
many,TRBD1,TRBV20-1,TRBJ1-5,11,SAPGTEGPPQH
many,-,TRBV9,TRBJ1-1,11,ASSQRELTEAF
few,-,TRBV28,TRBJ2-7,10,ASSPGFPQQY
few,-,TRBV6-5,TRBJ2-7,10,ASRRDLYEQY
-,-,TRBV3-1,TRBJ2-7,12,ASSHPGGGSEQY
few,-,TRBV12-3/TRBV12-4,TRBJ1-6,11,ASSISRDSPLH
-,-,TRBV4-2,TRBJ1-1,14,ASSQGYGAMNTEAF
-,TRBD1,TRBV27,TRBJ2-1,13,ASSFRDRGRGEQF
many,-,TRBV6-1,TRBJ1-2,10,AGNDQATGYT
-,TRBD1,TRBV6-1,TRBJ2-1,10,ANTTGYNEQF
-,-,TRBV2,TRBJ2-1,13,ASSEGLSSYNEQF
few,TRBD1,TRBV9,TRBJ2-3,13,ASSVEGTDTDTQY
many,-,TRBV27,TRBJ2-2,11,ASSLQTAGELF
many,-,TRBV12-3/TRBV12-4,TRBJ1-3,9,ASTPGNTIY
few,TRBD2,TRBV6-6,TRBJ2-2,13,ASSPLAPNTGELF
few,TRBD2,TRBV29-1,TRBJ2-1,15,SVDTWWGTRNLDEQF
-,-,TRBV12-3/TRBV12-4,TRBJ2-1,12,ASSLDPGYNEQF
many,-,TRBV9,TRBJ1-2,12,ASSPQQGNYGYT
many,-,TRBV24-1,TRBJ2-1,10,ATRPLNDEQF
many,-,TRBV18,TRBJ2-7,14,ASSPPTSSYSYEQY
few,-,TRBV9,TRBJ2-1,14,ASSVDPGAVGNEQF
few,-,TRBV2,TRBJ2-3,11,AGGGGPTDTQY
many,TRBD1,TRBV4-2,TRBJ1-2,14,ASSQDVGQGGYGYT
many,-,TRBV6-1,TRBJ2-3,10,ASRLLGDTQY
many,TRBD1,TRBV24-1,TRBJ2-2,12,ATSDLSTGGELF
few,-,TRBV27,TRBJ1-4,12,ASSLGRGGEKLF
many,TRBD1,TRBV2,TRBJ1-2,11,ASSEGQGRGYT
-,-,TRBV13,TRBJ1-6,12,ASSFYGANSPLH
-,TRBD1,TRBV24-1,TRBJ2-1,16,ATSDPKPGTGGYNEQF
many,-,TRBV28,TRBJ2-1,13,ASTWATGRYNEQF
-,-,TRBV18,TRBJ2-1,10,ASSSDFFEQF
few,-,TRBV20-1,TRBJ1-4,11,SANTGGNEKLF
many,-,TRBV29-1,TRBJ1-1,9,SVDDFPEAF
-,-,TRBV9,TRBJ2-3,12,ASSVNWGSDTQY
-,-,TRBV29-1,TRBJ2-1,12,SVEGESSYNEQF
many,-,TRBV12-3/TRBV12-4,TRBJ1-2,15,ASTRGGGFTGNYGYT
-,-,TRBV10-3,TRBJ2-3,12,AISDGGGTDTQY
many,TRBD2,TRBV9,TRBJ2-1,12,ASSPSGTRDEQF